Each of the 12 T cell receptor beta chains below was sequenced from the same sample in a study of cytomegalovirus exposure and HLA in healthy donors. This PCR relied on a set of 60 Vbeta primers and 13 Jbeta primers. Profiling relied on immunoSEQ multiplex PCR, and the TCRdb table lists in-frame clones only, not all of them. The data contain roughly 80,000 clones, approximately 75% of them singletons. Sequencing was carried out using PBMCs. The receptors were sampled from a middle-aged woman in good health and CMV-seronegative.

This clone occurred a few times. The chain carries TRBV9 and TRBJ1-1; TRBD1 matches 7 bases. V was pared by 3 bases and J by 10 bases, with 9 bases of the junction left unmatched. This CDR3 has 13 amino acids. CDR1 and CDR2 (germline): SGDLS, YYNGEE. CDR3 sequence (DNA): TGTGCCAGCAGCGCGATTCCGGACAGGCCAGCTTTCTTT. It translates to CASSAIPDRPAFF.

The chain joins TRBV5-1 to TRBJ2-1, with D maybe TRBD2 (5 bases). The CDR3 runs 14 residues. Between the trimmed V and J ends, which lost 0 bases and 6 bases, there was a span of 10 bases. In germline, CDR1 is SGHRS, CDR2 YFSETQ. CDR3 nucleotide sequence: TGCGCCAGCAGCTTGGGAGGTCGGGGCAATGAGCAGTTCTTC. It encodes CASSLGGRGNEQFF. Variable domain in full (rest from reference TRBV5-1 and TRBJ2-1): KAGVTQTPRYLIKTRGQQVTLSCSPISGHRSVSWYQQTPGQGLQFLFEYFSETQRNKGNFPGRFSGRQFSNSRSEMNVSTLELGDSALYLCASSLGGRGNEQFFGPGTRLTVL.

This rearrangement joins TRBV29-1 to TRBJ2-1; perhaps TRBD2 as D (6 bases). This CDR3 spans 13 amino acids. Germline CDR1 and CDR2: SQVTM and ANQGSEA. The V and J ends lost 4 bases and 7 bases respectively, with 14 bases between them. The CDR3 loop reads CSVVEGVTNEQFF. The CDR3 DNA sequence: TGCAGCGTTGTGGAGGGAGTAACAAATGAGCAGTTCTTC.

CDR3 loop: CATSSSSWGGTEAFF. Written as DNA, the CDR3 is TGTGCCACCAGCAGCTCCTCGTGGGGGGGCACTGAAGCTTTCTTT. The chain couples TRBV15 to TRBJ1-1, with D perhaps TRBD1 (5 bases). The length of the CDR3 is 15 residues. Trimming took 3 bases from V and 4 from J, leaving 15 bases between them. The germline CDR1 and CDR2 sequences are LNHNV and YYDKDF (reference sequence).

The chain combines TRBV18 with TRBJ1-1; 7 positions agree with TRBD1. The CDR3 has 14 residues. V trimming: 1 base; J trimming: 5 bases; junction bases outside the gene matches: 4. The germline gives CDR1 KGHSH, CDR2 LQKENI. The CDR3 spells CASSPQGAGTEAFF. The DNA of the CDR3 is TGTGCCAGCTCACCACAGGGGGCAGGGACTGAAGCTTTCTTT. The full variable domain, in which reference TRBV18 and TRBJ1-1 provide the parts outside the CDR3, is NAGVMQNPRHLVRRRGQEARLRCSPMKGHSHVYWYRQLPEEGLKFMVYLQKENIIDESGMPKERFSAEFPKEGPSILRIQQVVRGDSAAYFCASSPQGAGTEAFFGQGTRLTVV.

The gene calls are TRBV27 and TRBJ2-5; possibly TRBD2 for D (5 bases). The CDR3 is 11 residues long. From germline, CDR1 is MNHEY and CDR2 SMNVEV (reference sequence). Trimming removed 5 bases from V and 8 bases from J, with 9 bases in between. The CDR3 loop reads CASSPRGTQYF. CDR3 DNA: TGTGCCAGCAGTCCCCGGGGTACCCAGTACTTC.

The chain couples TRBV7-2 to TRBJ2-3; TRBD2 aligns across 7 bases. The V gene's germline CDR1 is SGHTA and CDR2 FQGNSA. V lost 1 base, J lost 2 bases, and 9 bases stayed unmatched. The CDR3 sequence is 17 residues long. The CDR3 reads CASSLGVGGSYTDTQYF. In nucleotides, the CDR3 is TGTGCCAGCAGCTTAGGAGTTGGCGGGAGCTACACAGATACGCAGTATTTT. Full variable domain (outside the CDR3, taken from reference TRBV7-2 and TRBJ2-3): GAGVSQSPSNKVTEKGKDVELRCDPISGHTALYWYRQSLGQGLEFLIYFQGNSAPDKSGLPSDRFSAERTGGSVSTLTIQRTQQEDSAVYLCASSLGVGGSYTDTQYFGPGTRLTVL.

V gene TRBV2 combines with J gene TRBJ1-1; possibly TRBD1 for D (6 bases). CDR3 length: 12 amino acids. Trimming took 6 bases from V and 6 from J, leaving 11 bases between them. In germline, CDR1 is SNHLY, CDR2 FYNNEI. The CDR3 region has the DNA TGTGCCAGCAGGGCTTCAGGGGCTGAAGCTTTCTTT. This encodes CASRASGAEAFF.

By frequency in the sample, this clone is medium-sized. The chain uses TRBV2 and TRBJ1-4; 8 positions match TRBD1. The CDR3 is 16 residues long. Germline assignment: CDR1 SNHLY and CDR2 FYNNEI. Trimming took 2 bases from V and 6 from J; bases not matched to a gene: 8. The CDR3 region is CASSERSRGLHEKLFF. The CDR3 region has the DNA TGTGCCAGCAGTGAAAGGAGCAGGGGGCTCCATGAAAAACTGTTTTTT.

J is TRBJ2-5 and V is TRBV27, with 9 bases matching TRBD1. The ends lost 4 bases at V and 4 bases at J; junction bases unmatched: 7. CDR3 length: 15 amino acids. Per germline, CDR1 MNHEY and CDR2 SMNVEV (reference sequence). The chain's CDR3 is CASSSLWDRVETQYF. The DNA of the CDR3 is TGTGCCAGCAGTTCCCTCTGGGACAGGGTAGAGACCCAGTACTTC.

The sample holds a few counts of this clone. At the DNA level, this CDR3 is encoded by other sequences in the same sample as well. The rearrangement joins TRBV5-4 to TRBJ1-1; no clear D. The germline V gene has CDR1 SGHNT and CDR2 YYREEE (reference sequence). The CDR3 runs 13 residues. The V and J ends lost 2 bases and 1 base respectively, with 6 bases between them. The CDR3 sequence: CASSFGENTEAFF. The CDR3 DNA follows: TGTGCCAGCAGCTTCGGGGAGAACACTGAAGCTTTCTTT.

The genes are TRBV6-5 and TRBJ2-3, with D unresolved. Germline loops: CDR1 MNHEY, CDR2 SVGAGI. V was clipped by 6 bases and J by 1 base, with 8 bases between them. The CDR3 covers 13 residues. The CDR3 protein is CASRSPGTDTQYF. The DNA for the CDR3 is TGTGCCAGCAGGAGCCCGGGCACAGATACGCAGTATTTT.